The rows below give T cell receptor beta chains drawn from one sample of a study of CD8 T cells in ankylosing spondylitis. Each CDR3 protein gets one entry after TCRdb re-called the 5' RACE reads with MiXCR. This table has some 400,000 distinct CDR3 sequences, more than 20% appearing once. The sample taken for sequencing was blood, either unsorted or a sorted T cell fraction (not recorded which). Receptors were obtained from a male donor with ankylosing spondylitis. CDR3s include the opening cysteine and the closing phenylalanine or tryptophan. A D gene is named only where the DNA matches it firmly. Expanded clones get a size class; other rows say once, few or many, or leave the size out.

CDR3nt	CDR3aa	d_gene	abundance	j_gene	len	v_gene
TGTGCCAGCAGCGGGGAGCGGGGGGCCAATGAGCAGTTCTTC	CASSGERGANEQFF	TRBD2	NA	TRBJ2-1	14	TRBV9
TGCAGCGTTGAGGAGGTAAGAACCGGGACTAGTGGCGATGAGCAGTTCTTC	CSVEEVRTGTSGDEQFF	TRBD2	NA	TRBJ2-1	17	TRBV29-1
TGCAGCGTTGTCCTTGATCCCCGCACAGATACGCAGTATTTT	CSVVLDPRTDTQYF	NA	NA	TRBJ2-3	14	TRBV29-1
TGCAGTGTTCATCTCGGCAGCGGCACAGATACGCAGTATTTT	CSVHLGSGTDTQYF	NA	NA	TRBJ2-3	14	TRBV20-1
TGCAGTGCTAGAGATCGACGATCCAGTCAGCCCCAGCATTTT	CSARDRRSSQPQHF	NA	few	TRBJ1-5	14	TRBV20-1
TGCAGTGCTAGAGTCAAGATAGCCCATGGGAATGAGCAGTTCTTC	CSARVKIAHGNEQFF	NA	NA	TRBJ2-1	15	TRBV20-1
TGTGCCAGCGGGAAACGGGGTCACTATGGCTACACCTTC	CASGKRGHYGYTF	NA	NA	TRBJ1-2	13	TRBV6-1
TGTGCCGCGGGGGCCGCAACTAATGAAAAACTGTTTTTT	CAAGAATNEKLFF	NA	few	TRBJ1-4	13	TRBV6-2/TRBV6-3
TGCAGCGTCGGACAGTCTAACTATGGCTACACCTTC	CSVGQSNYGYTF	NA	many	TRBJ1-2	12	TRBV29-1
TGTGCCAGTAGTATCAGCGTAAGTCAGCCCCAGCATTTT	CASSISVSQPQHF	NA	NA	TRBJ1-5	13	TRBV19
TGCGCCAGCAGCTTGGAAGGCTACCACACAGATACGCAGTATTTT	CASSLEGYHTDTQYF	NA	few	TRBJ2-3	15	TRBV5-1
TGTGCCAGCAGTGCAGTCAGGGGGTTTTTGGAGACCCAGTACTTC	CASSAVRGFLETQYF	TRBD1	few	TRBJ2-5	15	TRBV25-1
TGCGCCAGCAGCTTCTGGGGTCTCTCCTACGAGCAGTACTTC	CASSFWGLSYEQYF	NA	NA	TRBJ2-7	14	TRBV5-1
TGTGCCAGCAGTCCCCGCAGGGGACCGTACACAGATACGCAGTATTTT	CASSPRRGPYTDTQYF	NA	many	TRBJ2-3	16	TRBV12-3/TRBV12-4
TGCAGTGCTAGAGTTCCGGGGCGTCACTCCGGCTACACCTTC	CSARVPGRHSGYTF	NA	NA	TRBJ1-2	14	TRBV20-1
TGTGCTAGTGGTTTGGGCCTCAACGAGCAGTACTTC	CASGLGLNEQYF	NA	NA	TRBJ2-7	12	TRBV12-5
TGCAGTGCTAGAGAGGGCGTTATTGAAGCTTTCTTT	CSAREGVIEAFF	NA	many	TRBJ1-1	12	TRBV20-1
TGCAGCGTTGTGGTAGGAAGGGGCTTGGGGAGCGCCCGGCAAGATACGCAGTATTTT	CSVVVGRGLGSARQDTQYF	NA	many	TRBJ2-3	19	TRBV29-1
TGTGCCAGCAGCGCTTCTGGACTAGCGGGAGTCGGAGAGCAGTACTTC	CASSASGLAGVGEQYF	TRBD2	NA	TRBJ2-7	16	TRBV9
TGTGCCAGCAAGGGCGGAGGTCAGCCCCAGCATTTT	CASKGGGQPQHF	NA	NA	TRBJ1-5	12	TRBV28
TGCGCCAGCAGCAAGGGACGGGTGGAGGAGTATTTT	CASSKGRVEEYF	NA	NA	TRBJ2-3	12	TRBV5-1
TGTGCCTGGAGTCCGATACTCCTCGGGTCGGCCCAGTACTTC	CAWSPILLGSAQYF	NA	NA	TRBJ2-5	14	TRBV30
TGTGCCAGCAGTCTCACAGGGATGTATCTGGGTGAAGCTTTCTTT	CASSLTGMYLGEAFF	NA	NA	TRBJ1-1	15	TRBV28
TGTGCCAGCAGCGTTAGGTTTGGATCCTACGAGCAGTACTTC	CASSVRFGSYEQYF	NA	NA	TRBJ2-7	14	TRBV7-2
TGTGCCAGCAGCTTTCCCCAGGGACATGGCTACACCTTC	CASSFPQGHGYTF	NA	few	TRBJ1-2	13	TRBV7-9
TGTGCCAGCAGCAAGAATCTAGGAGAGACCCAGTACTTC	CASSKNLGETQYF	NA	NA	TRBJ2-5	13	TRBV28
TGCGCCAGCAGCTCCAATGTAGCGGGAGCAAACTACAATGAGCAGTTCTTC	CASSSNVAGANYNEQFF	TRBD2	few	TRBJ2-1	17	TRBV5-1
TGCGCCAGCAGCTTTTCATATTCACAGGTTAACACTGAAGCTTTCTTT	CASSFSYSQVNTEAFF	NA	NA	TRBJ1-1	16	TRBV5-1
TGTGCCAGCAGCCCCCAGATAGGCTGGATCGAAGCTTTCTTT	CASSPQIGWIEAFF	NA	few	TRBJ1-1	14	TRBV9
TGCGCCAGCAGTCAGTGTCGCCCCTACGAGCAGTACTTC	CASSQCRPYEQYF	NA	NA	TRBJ2-7	13	TRBV23-1
TGTGCCATCAGTGAGCCCCCGGGACAGGTATTCCACGAGCAGTACTTC	CAISEPPGQVFHEQYF	TRBD1	NA	TRBJ2-7	16	TRBV10-3
TGTGCCAGCAGCTCCGGGTGGGCTGGGCCTGAAGCTTTCTTT	CASSSGWAGPEAFF	NA	many	TRBJ1-1	14	TRBV11-2
TGCAGCGTGACGCGGGACAGGGTAAACGAGCAGTACTTC	CSVTRDRVNEQYF	TRBD1	many	TRBJ2-7	13	TRBV29-1
TGTGCCATCAGTGAGTCCACTGGGGCAGGCCATGAGCAGTTCTTC	CAISESTGAGHEQFF	NA	NA	TRBJ2-1	15	TRBV10-3
TGTGCCAGCAGCGCTGACAGTTACACAGATACGCAGTATTTT	CASSADSYTDTQYF	NA	NA	TRBJ2-3	14	TRBV9
TGCAGTGCTGGACTAGCGGGAGTGGGCGAGCAGTACTTC	CSAGLAGVGEQYF	TRBD2	NA	TRBJ2-7	13	TRBV20-1
TGTGCCAGCAGTTTATATGGGGCCGCCAATGAGCAGTTCTTC	CASSLYGAANEQFF	NA	many	TRBJ2-1	14	TRBV12-3/TRBV12-4
TGTGCCAGCAGCTTGGAAAGGCTAGCAGTTAATGAGCAGTTCTTC	CASSLERLAVNEQFF	NA	many	TRBJ2-1	15	TRBV7-3
TGTGCCAGCAGCTTCGACAGGGGTGGCTACACCTTC	CASSFDRGGYTF	TRBD1	NA	TRBJ1-2	12	TRBV7-8
TGCAGTGCTAGAGATCTCGGCGGGAGCAACGACGAGCAGTACTTC	CSARDLGGSNDEQYF	TRBD2	NA	TRBJ2-7	15	TRBV20-1
TGTGCCAGCAGTCCCTACCCCCTTTGGGATACGCAGTATTTT	CASSPYPLWDTQYF	NA	NA	TRBJ2-3	14	TRBV28
TGCAGTGCTACACCCGGGACAGTGCGTCTCGAGCAGTACTTC	CSATPGTVRLEQYF	TRBD1	many	TRBJ2-7	14	TRBV20-1
TGTGCCAGCACTCAGGCGCGAAGGCCGCCCGGGCAGTTCTTC	CASTQARRPPGQFF	NA	few	TRBJ2-1	14	TRBV2
TGTGCCACCAGCAGGGGACGGGGAGGCGCTGAGCAGTTCTTC	CATSRGRGGAEQFF	NA	NA	TRBJ2-1	14	TRBV15
TGTGCTAGCAGCTTACCAGCGGGTACGAACACCGGGGAGCTGTTTTTT	CASSLPAGTNTGELFF	NA	NA	TRBJ2-2	16	TRBV7-7
TGTGCCATCAGGCGGCAGAGTAGCACAGATACGCAGTATTTT	CAIRRQSSTDTQYF	NA	NA	TRBJ2-3	14	TRBV10-3